Shown below are 32 T cell receptor beta chains from a single sample sequenced in a study of CD8+CD57+ T cells in acquired aplastic anemia. The template for TCR beta VDJ and CDR3 sequence profiling was genomic DNA. TCRdb reanalysed the reads using MiXCR and keeps one entry per CDR3 protein. The data show approximately 250,000 distinct CDR3 sequences, approximately 82% seen once. An expansion of CD8+CD57+ cells by flow cytometry had been shown in patients chosen for sequencing. The sample consisted of sorted CD4+, CD8+, or CD8+CD57+ T cells (not recorded which) from PBMCs. The receptors derive from a human donor with aplastic anemia.

About this clonotype itself: Lacking the conserved final phenylalanine or tryptophan, this CDR3 likely reflects a read error. CDR3 coding DNA: TGTGCCAGCAGCTTGGAGGCGGAGACCCAGTACTCC. This gives the protein CASSLEAETQYS. The chain recombines TRBV5-4 with TRBJ2-5, with D unclear. Per the germline V gene, CDR1 is SGHNT and CDR2 is YYREEE (reference sequence). The V gene lost 0 bases and the J gene lost 5 bases, with 5 bases spanning the gap. The CDR3 runs to 12 residues.

Of note for this clonotype: Possible read error: a much larger clone is one base away. The DNA for the CDR3 is TGTGCCAGCAGCTTGGAGAGGGACGATACGCAGTATTTT. It translates to CASSLERDDTQYF. J is TRBJ2-3 and V is TRBV11-3; D possibly matches TRBD1 or TRBD2 (5 bases each). The CDR3 totals 13 residues. The germline CDR1 and CDR2 sequences are SGHNT and YENEEA. V was cut by 3 bases and J by 6 bases, with 10 bases left in between.

This chain uses TRBV15 with TRBJ2-7; D call uncertain. The V and J ends lost 1 base and 9 bases respectively, with 16 bases between them. Germline V gene lookup returns CDR1 LNHNV and CDR2 YYDKDF (reference sequence). The CDR3 has 14 amino acids. The CDR3 DNA follows: TGTGCCACCAGCAGAGGGACGGACGTAGACGCGCAGTACTTC. Translated: CATSRGTDVDAQYF.

V and J are TRBV7-8 and TRBJ2-7; possibly TRBD1 or TRBD2 for D (5 bases each). This CDR3 contains 18 residues. Trimming pared 0 bases from V and 3 bases from J, leaving 21 bases between. The germline gives CDR1 SGHVS, CDR2 FQNEAQ. DNA of the CDR3: TGTGCCAGCAGCTTAGCGGGACCCAATTCACCCCTCCACTACGAGCAGTACGTC. Translated, it gives CASSLAGPNSPLHYEQYV.

This clonotype was counted many times. V is TRBV7-2 and J is TRBJ1-5, with 10 bases matching TRBD1. This CDR3 comprises 15 residues. From germline, CDR1 is SGHTA and CDR2 FQGNSA. J gave up 16 bases and V 3 bases, and 15 bases lay outside the gene matches. Here the CDR3 reads CASSLTGGADYGYHF. The CDR3 region has the DNA TGTGCCAGCAGCTTGACAGGGGGCGCCGACTATGGCTACCATTTT.

For this clonotype: It is likely a read error, because the conserved phenylalanine at the end of the CDR3 is missing. No DNA is shown, since the ends of the CDR3 on it are uncertain; the CDR3 is the one TCRdb lists. The V call is TRBV7-8, the J call TRBJ2-3; whether TRBD1, the table's D call, matches the DNA was not checked. The germline CDR1 and CDR2 sequences are SGHVS and FQNEAQ. The CDR3 comprises 13 residues, both ends counted. CDR3 residues: CASSFAGAANPHY.

The V and J genes are TRBV9 and TRBJ2-1; D is possibly TRBD1 (6 bases). The CDR3 totals 16 residues. The V gene lost 5 bases and the J gene lost 3 bases, with 18 bases spanning the gap. Germline assignment: CDR1 SGDLS and CDR2 YYNGEE. CDR3 DNA: TGTGCCAGCAGAGGGGGTTGGGCTAGAGACTACAATGAGCAGTTCTTC. The encoded protein is CASRGGWARDYNEQFF.

The chain uses TRBV2 and TRBJ2-7, with D unclear. The CDR3 loop spans 13 amino acids. The V gene's germline CDR1 is SNHLY and CDR2 FYNNEI. For the CDR3, the DNA is TGTGCCAGCAGTCCTGTAGCATCCTATGGCCACACCGTC. Translation: CASSPVASYGHTV.

V usage is TRBV5-4 and J usage is TRBJ2-7; TRBD2 aligns across 7 bases. The germline V gene has CDR1 SGHNT and CDR2 YYREEE (reference sequence). CDR3 length: 16 amino acids. The CDR3 loop is CAGSFTGGGSGYEQYV. CDR3 sequence (DNA): TGTGCCGGCAGCTTTACTGGCGGCGGGAGTGGGTACGAGCAGTACGTC.

This clonotype was counted between two and nine times. At one end, the junction sequence differs from germline, possibly due to a read error. This chain connects TRBV7-6 to TRBJ2-3, with a possible D match to TRBD2 (7 bases). CDR1 is SGHVS, CDR2 FNYEAQ, per germline. The CDR3 sequence is 14 residues long. The CDR3 here is CASTLGGGPSGANF. The DNA for the CDR3 is TGTGCCAGCACCCTAGGGGGGGGCCCCTCTGGGGCCAACTTT.

V usage is TRBV29-1 and J usage is TRBJ1-2; 7 bases fit TRBD1. The CDR3 is made up of 12 amino acids. From germline, CDR1 is SQVTM and CDR2 ANQGSEA. Germline trimming cut 6 bases from V and 1 base from J; bases unmatched to any gene: 2. Here the CDR3 reads CSVGQVNYGYTF. The CDR3 coding sequence is TGCAGCGTAGGACAGGTTAACTATGGCTACACCTTC.

The chain is built from TRBV25-1 and TRBJ2-7, with D perhaps TRBD1 or TRBD2 (5 bases each). The CDR3 totals 15 residues. Trimming left V 2 bases short and J 5 bases short, with 16 bases between. The germline V gene has CDR1 MGHDK and CDR2 SYGVNS. The CDR3 DNA is TGTGCCAGCAGTGAACCCGGAGGTCAGGGCGACGAGCAGTACTTC. Translated: CASSEPGGQGDEQYF.

J is TRBJ2-7 and V is TRBV15; 10 positions agree with TRBD1. CDR1 is LNHNV, CDR2 YYDKDF, per germline (reference sequence). The CDR3 covers 15 residues. CDR3 residues: CASSQGRQGAPEQYV. The CDR3 DNA is TGTGCCAGCAGCCAAGGTCGACAGGGGGCCCCCGAGCAGTACGTG.

This clonotype was observed once. This sequence joins TRBV7-9 and TRBJ2-3, with D perhaps being TRBD1 or TRBD2 (5 bases each). V dropped 6 bases and J dropped 12 bases, with 19 bases sitting between them. This CDR3 spans 13 amino acids. Germline loops: CDR1 SEHNR, CDR2 FQNEAQ (reference sequence). The CDR3 DNA sequence: TGTGCCAGCAGGCCCGGGGCTAGAGCTACACAGTATTTT. Translating it yields CASRPGARATQYF.

V gene TRBV7-9 combines with J gene TRBJ2-6; D remains unclear. From germline, CDR1 is SEHNR and CDR2 FQNEAQ (reference sequence). V lost 9 bases to trimming and J lost 12 bases, with 27 bases between them. This CDR3 region has 16 residues. The CDR3 DNA sequence: TGTGCCAGACACTTAGCTAGTAACACCGAGTACATCGTCCTGACTTTC. Its translation: CARHLASNTEYIVLTF.

The V gene is TRBV20-1, the J gene TRBJ2-1, with D perhaps matching TRBD2 (6 bases). V dropped 1 base and J dropped 5 bases, with 15 bases sitting between them. Per the germline V gene, CDR1 is DFQATT and CDR2 is SNEGSKA (reference sequence). The CDR3 totals 15 residues. DNA for the CDR3: TGCAGTGCTAGAGGGCGGGCTAGCGTGGACAATGAGCAGTTCTTC. Protein product: CSARGRASVDNEQFF.

The rearrangement links TRBV2 to TRBJ2-7; no definite D call. V shed 5 bases and J shed 6 bases, with 5 bases lying between them. The CDR3 is 10 residues long. Germline assignment: CDR1 SNHLY and CDR2 FYNNEI. DNA for the CDR3: TGTGCCAGCAGTCGAGGCGAGCAGTACTTC. As protein: CASSRGEQYF.

As for this clonotype: Without the conserved terminal phenylalanine or tryptophan, this CDR3 likely stems from a read error. The V call is TRBV2, the J call TRBJ2-1; D is tentatively TRBD1 or TRBD2 (6 bases each). The CDR3 runs 16 residues. V lost 8 bases, J lost 13 bases, and 30 bases lay in between. The germline V gene has CDR1 SNHLY and CDR2 FYNNEI. The CDR3 is CASGDGGADTQYFQFC. The CDR3 nucleotides are TGTGCCAGCGGGGACGGGGGCGCAGATACGCAGTATTTTCAGTTCTGC.

This clonotype was counted at least ten times. V is TRBV11-3 and J is TRBJ2-7, with D possibly being TRBD2 (7 bases). The CDR3 contains 18 residues. Germline CDR1 is SGHNT and CDR2 is YENEEA. With 1 base removed from V and 1 base from J, the gap between germline ends came to 20 bases. CDR3 in amino acids: CASSLAGGRTALSYEQYV. DNA for the CDR3: TGTGCCAGCAGCTTAGCGGGAGGTCGGACAGCCCTTTCCTACGAGCAGTACGTC.

The J gene is TRBJ2-3, the V gene TRBV5-5; 7 bases align to TRBD2. V lost 0 bases, J lost 14 bases, and 12 bases stayed unmatched. Germline CDR1 and CDR2: SGHKS and YYEKEE (reference sequence). The CDR3 extends over 14 amino acids. Here the CDR3 DNA reads TGTGCCAGCAGCTTGGCGGGGGGTCGCTATAAGTCGTATTTT. It specifies CASSLAGGRYKSYF.

This clonotype was counted a few times. Since no conserved phenylalanine or tryptophan closes the CDR3, a read error is the likely cause. V and J are TRBV24-1 and TRBJ2-2; TRBD2 is a possible D gene (5 bases). Germline V CDR1 and CDR2: KGHDR, SFDVKD. This CDR3 region has 13 residues. V shed 8 bases and J shed 3 bases, with 9 bases lying between them. The CDR3 reads CATMAGDTGELFL. Here the CDR3 DNA reads TGTGCCACCATGGCCGGGGACACCGGGGAGCTGTTTTTA.

This clonotype was found a few times. The genes are TRBV11-3 and TRBJ2-3; D is unclear. This CDR3 spans 14 amino acids. Germline V lookup: CDR1 SGHNT, CDR2 YENEEA. Deletions cut 0 bases from V and 6 bases from J, with 10 bases between. CDR3 residues: CASSLDRRPDTQYF. In DNA, the CDR3 is TGTGCCAGCAGCTTAGATCGGAGACCCGATACGCAGTATTTT.

The chain uses TRBV12-5 and TRBJ1-1; possible D gene TRBD1, 5 bases. Per the germline V gene, CDR1 is LGHNT and CDR2 is FRNRAP. Trimming left V 1 base short and J 4 bases short, with 10 bases between. The CDR3 extends over 14 amino acids. Here the CDR3 DNA reads TGTGCTAGTGGTTTGGCTCTGGACACCACTGAAGCTTTCTTT. Protein sequence: CASGLALDTTEAFF.

The chain combines TRBV9 with TRBJ1-1; D may be TRBD1 (6 bases). In germline, CDR1 is SGDLS, CDR2 YYNGEE. V was shortened by 0 bases and J by 11 bases, with 20 bases between the two germline ends. CDR3 length: 15 residues. For the CDR3, the DNA is TGTGCCAGCAGCGTAGGTGGACAGAGCAACACTACGGCTTTCTTT. This sequence encodes CASSVGGQSNTTAFF.

About this clonotype: One end of the junction varies from germline; a read error may be responsible. The chain recombines TRBV11-2 with TRBJ2-2; D could derive from TRBD1 or TRBD2 (6 bases each). Germline V gene sequence: CDR1 SGHAT, CDR2 FQNNGV. The CDR3 runs to 12 residues. CDR3 residues: CASSWGGGGLFF. CDR3 nucleotide sequence: TGTGCCAGCAGCTGGGGTGGAGGGGGGCTGTTTTTT.

On this clonotype: At one of its ends the junction is not consistent with the germline gene, which may arise from a read error. V and J are TRBV7-9 and TRBJ2-3; weak D call: TRBD2 (6 bases). CDR1 and CDR2 (germline): SEHNR, FQNEAQ (reference sequence). The CDR3 consists of 14 residues. DNA of the CDR3: TGTGCCAGCAGCTTACCAGGAAGTGGGGAGGCGCAGGAGTTT. This translates into CASSLPGSGEAQEF.

This clonotype was seen a handful of times. V is TRBV19 and J is TRBJ2-7; 10 nucleotides match TRBD2. The V gene end was trimmed by 2 bases and the J gene end by 6 bases; junction bases not matched to a gene: 7. The length of the CDR3 is 15 residues. Germline V gives CDR1 LNHDA, CDR2 SQIVND (reference sequence). CDR3 residues: CASSISGLAVSEQYF. The CDR3 bases are TGTGCCAGTAGTATATCAGGACTAGCGGTCTCCGAGCAGTACTTC.

The V call is TRBV7-9, the J call TRBJ1-6, with D tentatively TRBD1 (6 bases). CDR1 and CDR2 from the germline V gene are SEHNR and FQNEAQ (reference sequence). This CDR3 region has 16 residues. V shed 1 base and J shed 16 bases, with 23 bases lying between them. In DNA form, the CDR3 reads TGTGCCAGCAGCTTAGTTGACGGGAGGGGGAATTCAAATCTCCACTTT. Translation gives CASSLVDGRGNSNLHF. The variable domain in full, completed from reference TRBV7-9 and TRBJ1-6, reads DTGVSQNPRHKITKRGQNVTFRCDPISEHNRLYWYRQTLGQGPEFLTYFQNEAQLEKSRLLSDRFSAERPKGSFSTLEIQRTEQGDSAMYLCASSLVDGRGNSNLHFGNGTRLTVT.

The table lists this clonotype with a count of one. Because it lacks the conserved phenylalanine or tryptophan at the end, this CDR3 is likely a read error. Because the CDR3's place on the DNA is in doubt, the DNA is left out and the CDR3 is given as listed by TCRdb. The gene calls are TRBV7-9 and TRBJ1-6; TRBD1 is taken as the D call from the table, unchecked against the DNA. The CDR3 contains 13 residues when both ends are counted. CDR1 and CDR2 (germline): SEHNR, FQNEAQ (reference sequence). The chain's CDR3 is CARQGDRETQHFG.

For this clonotype: The CDR3 does not close with the conserved phenylalanine or tryptophan, likely indicating a read error. Because the CDR3's place on the DNA is in doubt, the DNA is left out and the CDR3 is given as listed by TCRdb. The chain employs TRBV7-8 and TRBJ2-4; the DNA was not used to check the table's D call, TRBD1. Both ends counted, the CDR3 spans 12 residues. The germline V gene has CDR1 SGHVS and CDR2 FQNEAQ. The CDR3 region is CASGVAGGIESY.

This sequence joins TRBV7-8 and TRBJ2-3; 7 bases line up with TRBD2. With 0 bases clipped from V and 12 bases from J, the junction kept 15 bases outside the gene matches. CDR3 size: 16 residues. Germline values: CDR1 SGHVS, CDR2 FQNEAQ. CDR3 protein: CASSLAGGDDTQYQYF. Here the CDR3 DNA reads TGTGCCAGCAGCTTAGCGGGAGGGGACGATACGCAGTATCAGTATTTT.

The genes are TRBV7-8 and TRBJ2-3; D gene ambiguous. Germline CDR1 SGHVS, CDR2 FQNEAQ. The V end was cut by 0 bases, the J end by 12 bases, with 16 bases between. The CDR3 is 14 amino acids. Here the CDR3 DNA reads TGTGCCAGCAGCTTAGCTGCAGATCCGGATGCCCAGTATTTT. Its protein is CASSLAADPDAQYF.